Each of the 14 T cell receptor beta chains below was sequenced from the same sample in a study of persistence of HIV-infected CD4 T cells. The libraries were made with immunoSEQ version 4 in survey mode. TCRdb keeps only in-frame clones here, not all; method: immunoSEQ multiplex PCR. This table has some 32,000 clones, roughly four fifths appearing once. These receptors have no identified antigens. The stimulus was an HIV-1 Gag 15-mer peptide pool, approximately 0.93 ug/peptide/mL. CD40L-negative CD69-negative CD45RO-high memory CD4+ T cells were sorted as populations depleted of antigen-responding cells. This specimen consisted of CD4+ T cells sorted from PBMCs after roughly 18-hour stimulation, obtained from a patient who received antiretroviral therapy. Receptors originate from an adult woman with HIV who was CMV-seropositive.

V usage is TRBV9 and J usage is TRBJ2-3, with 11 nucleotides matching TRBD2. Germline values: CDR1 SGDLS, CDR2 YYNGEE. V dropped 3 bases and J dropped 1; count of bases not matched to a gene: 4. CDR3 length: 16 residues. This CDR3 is CASSAVGLAGTDTQYF. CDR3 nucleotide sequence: TGTGCCAGCAGCGCCGTGGGACTAGCGGGCACAGATACGCAGTATTTT.

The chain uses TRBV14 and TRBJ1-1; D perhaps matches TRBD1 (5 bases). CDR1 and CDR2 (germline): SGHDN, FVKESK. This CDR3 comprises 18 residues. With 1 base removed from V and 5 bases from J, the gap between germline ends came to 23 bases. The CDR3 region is CASSQARTGKPGRTEAFF. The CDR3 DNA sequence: TGTGCCAGCAGCCAAGCCCGGACCGGGAAACCGGGGCGGACTGAAGCTTTCTTT.

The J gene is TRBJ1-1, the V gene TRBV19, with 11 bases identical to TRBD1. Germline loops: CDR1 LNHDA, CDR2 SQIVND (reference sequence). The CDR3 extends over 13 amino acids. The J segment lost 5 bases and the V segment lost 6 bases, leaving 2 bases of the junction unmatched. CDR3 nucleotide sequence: TGTGCCAGTAGGGGGACAGGGGGTACTGAAGCTTTCTTT. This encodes CASRGTGGTEAFF.

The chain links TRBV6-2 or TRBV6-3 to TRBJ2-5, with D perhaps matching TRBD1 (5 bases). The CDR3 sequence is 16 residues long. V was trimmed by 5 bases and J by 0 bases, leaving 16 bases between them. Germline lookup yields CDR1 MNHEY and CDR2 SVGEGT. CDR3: CASSQGASIYQETQYF. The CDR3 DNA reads TGTGCCAGCAGTCAAGGGGCATCAATCTACCAAGAGACCCAGTACTTC.

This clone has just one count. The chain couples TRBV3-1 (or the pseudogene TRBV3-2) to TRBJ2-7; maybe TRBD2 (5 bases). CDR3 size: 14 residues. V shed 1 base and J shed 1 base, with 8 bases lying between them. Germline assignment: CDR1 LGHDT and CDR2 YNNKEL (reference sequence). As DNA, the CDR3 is TGTGCCAGCAGCCAAGGGACTCTTTCCTACGAGCAGTACTTC. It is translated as CASSQGTLSYEQYF.

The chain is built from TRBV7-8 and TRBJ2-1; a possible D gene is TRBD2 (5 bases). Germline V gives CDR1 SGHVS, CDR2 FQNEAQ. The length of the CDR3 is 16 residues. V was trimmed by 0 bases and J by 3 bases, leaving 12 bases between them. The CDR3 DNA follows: TGTGCCAGCAGCTTAGCGAGGGTGGGCGGCTACAATGAGCAGTTCTTC. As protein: CASSLARVGGYNEQFF. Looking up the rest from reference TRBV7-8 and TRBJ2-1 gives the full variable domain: GAGVSQSPRYKVAKRGQDVALRCDPISGHVSLFWYQQALGQGPEFLTYFQNEAQLDKSGLPSDRFFAERPEGSVSTLKIQRTQQEDSAVYLCASSLARVGGYNEQFFGPGTRLTVL.

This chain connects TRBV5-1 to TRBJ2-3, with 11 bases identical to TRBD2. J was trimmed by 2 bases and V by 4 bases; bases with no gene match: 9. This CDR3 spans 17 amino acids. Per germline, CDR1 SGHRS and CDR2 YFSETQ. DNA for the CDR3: TGCGCCAGCAGCGCTCTAGCGGGGGGCGGGAACACAGATACGCAGTATTTT. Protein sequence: CASSALAGGGNTDTQYF.

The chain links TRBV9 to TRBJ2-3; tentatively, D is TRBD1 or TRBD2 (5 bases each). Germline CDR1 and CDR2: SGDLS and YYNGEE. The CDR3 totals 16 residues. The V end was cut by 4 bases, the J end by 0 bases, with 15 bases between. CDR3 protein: CASSPSGLASTDTQYF. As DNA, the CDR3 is TGTGCCAGCAGCCCATCGGGGCTAGCCAGCACAGATACGCAGTATTTT.

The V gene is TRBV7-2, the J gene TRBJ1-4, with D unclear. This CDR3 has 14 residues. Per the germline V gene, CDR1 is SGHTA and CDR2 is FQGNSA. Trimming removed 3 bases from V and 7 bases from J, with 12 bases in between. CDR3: CASSLLGLGEKLFF. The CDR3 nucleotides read TGTGCCAGCAGCTTGTTGGGTTTAGGTGAAAAACTGTTTTTT.

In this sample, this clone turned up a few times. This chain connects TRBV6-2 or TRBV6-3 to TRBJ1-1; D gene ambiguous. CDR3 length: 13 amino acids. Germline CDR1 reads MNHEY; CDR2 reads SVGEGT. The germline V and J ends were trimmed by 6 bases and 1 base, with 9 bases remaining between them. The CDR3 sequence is CASSRTENTEAFF. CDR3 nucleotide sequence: TGTGCCAGCAGCCGCACAGAGAACACTGAAGCTTTCTTT.

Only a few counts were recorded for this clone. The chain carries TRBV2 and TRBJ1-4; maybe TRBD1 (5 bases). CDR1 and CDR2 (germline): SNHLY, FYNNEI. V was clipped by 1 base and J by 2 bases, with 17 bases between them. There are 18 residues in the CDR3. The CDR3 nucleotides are TGTGCCAGCAGTGAAGGAGCTCGGTGGCGGGGGACTAATGAAAAACTGTTTTTT. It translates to CASSEGARWRGTNEKLFF. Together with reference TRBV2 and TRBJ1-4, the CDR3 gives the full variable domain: EPEVTQTPSHQVTQMGQEVILRCVPISNHLYFYWYRQILGQKVEFLVSFYNNEISEKSEIFDDQFSVERPDGSNFTLKIRSTKLEDSAMYFCASSEGARWRGTNEKLFFGSGTQLSVL.

The CDR3 loop is CASSPGQNYGYTF. CDR3 nucleotide sequence: TGTGCCAGCAGCCCGGGCCAGAACTATGGCTACACCTTC. The chain recombines TRBV7-3 with TRBJ1-2; D gene uncertain. Germline-derived CDR1 and CDR2 are SGHTA and FQGTGA. V shed 5 bases and J shed 2 bases, with 9 bases lying between them. The CDR3 is 13 residues long.

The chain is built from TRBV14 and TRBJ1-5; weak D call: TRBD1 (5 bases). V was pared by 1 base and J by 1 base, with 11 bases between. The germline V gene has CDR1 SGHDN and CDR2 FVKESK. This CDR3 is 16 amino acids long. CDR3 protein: CASSQGGRASNQPQHF. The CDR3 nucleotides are TGTGCCAGCAGCCAAGGAGGCAGGGCGAGCAATCAGCCCCAGCATTTT.

This chain's CDR3 is CASSYPTGYANTEAFF. Here the CDR3 DNA reads TGTGCCAGCAGTTACCCGACAGGCTATGCGAACACTGAAGCTTTCTTT. This chain joins TRBV6-2 or TRBV6-3 and TRBJ1-1; D is perhaps TRBD1 (6 bases). V was pared by 2 bases and J by 1 base, with 14 bases between. From germline, CDR1 is MNHEY and CDR2 SVGEGT. This CDR3 region has 16 residues.